The 21 T cell receptor beta chains in this list originate from one sample, sequenced in a study of T cell repertoires in cytomegalovirus infection. One entry per CDR3 protein results from TCRdb running MiXCR on the reads. The repertoire holds 900,000 to 950,000 distinct CDR3 sequences, with roughly a third as singletons. The antigens these receptors bind are not known. Sample: cultured CD8+ T cells from PBMCs, taken from culture after CMV antigen stimulation. The receptors here all came from a human donor in good health (CMV status not recorded). Some clones in this sample may be carry-over from other donors' samples.

The V call is TRBV20-1, the J call TRBJ2-7; 9 nucleotides agree with TRBD1. Per the germline V gene, CDR1 is DFQATT and CDR2 is SNEGSKA (reference sequence). V lost 6 bases to trimming and J lost 3 bases; unmatched junction nucleotides: 9. This CDR3 region has 14 residues. The CDR3 nucleotides read TGCAGTGCAGTCGACAGGGGGACTCGCTACGAGCAGTACTTC. Translation: CSAVDRGTRYEQYF.

This clonotype came up a few times. The chain carries TRBV10-3 and TRBJ2-6; unclear D gene. Per the germline V gene, CDR1 is ENHRY and CDR2 is SYGVKD. V gave up 2 bases and J gave up 0 bases, with 8 bases separating them. The CDR3 contains 16 residues. CDR3 protein: CAISEGLSSGANVLTF. The DNA of the CDR3 is TGTGCCATCAGTGAGGGGTTGAGCTCTGGGGCCAACGTCCTGACTTTC.

The rearrangement uses TRBV5-6 and TRBJ2-5; no clear D. The V gene lost 0 bases and the J gene lost 5 bases, with 11 bases spanning the gap. The germline gives CDR1 SGHDT, CDR2 YYEEEE. The CDR3 contains 14 residues. CDR3 nucleotide sequence: TGTGCCAGCAGCTTGGCAGCCCGAACGGAGACCCAGTACTTC. It yields the protein CASSLAARTETQYF.

This clonotype was seen more than once but under ten times. The V gene is TRBV3-1, the J gene TRBJ2-3; D possibly corresponds to TRBD2 (6 bases). In germline, CDR1 is LGHDT, CDR2 YNNKEL (reference sequence). Trimming took off 5 bases at V and 0 bases at J, with 21 bases between the two ends. CDR3 length: 18 residues. CDR3 coding DNA: TGTGCCAGCAGCGAGAGGGGAGGAGCGGAGACTAGCACAGATACGCAGTATTTT. This codes for CASSERGGAETSTDTQYF.

The rearrangement joins TRBV5-4 to TRBJ2-1, with 12 bases fitting TRBD2. From germline, CDR1 is SGHNT and CDR2 YYREEE (reference sequence). The CDR3 is made up of 16 amino acids. Trimming removed 3 bases from V and 12 bases from J; junction bases left unmatched: 13. CDR3 amino acids: CASSSPTSGGSLGQFF. In DNA form, the CDR3 reads TGTGCCAGCAGCTCCCCGACTAGCGGGGGTTCCCTTGGGCAGTTCTTC. Complete variable domain (other parts from reference TRBV5-4 and TRBJ2-1): ETGVTQSPTHLIKTRGQQVTLRCSSQSGHNTVSWYQQALGQGPQFIFQYYREEENGRGNFPPRFSGLQFPNYSSELNVNALELDDSALYLCASSSPTSGGSLGQFFGPGTRLTVL.

This chain joins TRBV5-6 and TRBJ2-7, with D possibly being TRBD1 or TRBD2 (5 bases each). Trimming pared 4 bases from V and 0 bases from J, leaving 8 bases between. Germline V gene sequence: CDR1 SGHDT, CDR2 YYEEEE. There are 13 residues in the CDR3. CDR3 coding DNA: TGTGCCAGCAGCGGGGACGTCTCCTACGAGCAGTACGTC. It is translated as CASSGDVSYEQYV.

This chain uses TRBV20-1 with TRBJ1-2; 7 nucleotides match TRBD1. Trimming cost V 6 bases and J 2 bases; bases outside gene matches: 12. Germline V gene lookup returns CDR1 DFQATT and CDR2 SNEGSKA (reference sequence). The CDR3 consists of 15 residues. The CDR3, as DNA: TGCAGTGCCAATCTTCAGGGAGGGGGCAACTATGGCTACACCTTC. This sequence encodes CSANLQGGGNYGYTF.

The gene calls are TRBV7-9 and TRBJ1-2; D is undetermined. The CDR3 extends over 12 amino acids. Trimming removed 4 bases at V and 6 bases at J, with 9 bases between. The germline CDR1 and CDR2 sequences are SEHNR and FQNEAQ (reference sequence). CDR3 sequence reads: CASSSHGDGYTF. In DNA form, the CDR3 reads TGTGCCAGCAGCTCGCACGGGGATGGCTACACCTTC.

This clonotype was seen a few times. The rearrangement joins TRBV19 to TRBJ2-2; 8 positions agree with TRBD2. V lost 5 bases to trimming and J lost 2 bases; unmatched junction nucleotides: 13. The V gene's germline CDR1 is LNHDA and CDR2 SQIVND (reference sequence). The CDR3 is 18 amino acids. The CDR3 here is CASSPVFAGGPNTGELFF. In DNA, the CDR3 is TGTGCCAGTAGTCCAGTCTTCGCGGGGGGACCTAACACCGGGGAGCTGTTTTTT.

The chain is built from TRBV28 and TRBJ2-3, with D maybe TRBD1 (6 bases). The CDR3 extends over 15 amino acids. V was trimmed by 2 bases and J by 2 bases, leaving 11 bases between them. Looked up from germline, CDR1 is MDHEN and CDR2 is SYDVKM. The CDR3: CASSLGGRNTDTQYF. The CDR3 DNA sequence: TGTGCCAGCAGTTTAGGGGGCCGGAACACAGATACGCAGTATTTT.

This chain links TRBV5-4 with TRBJ2-5; 12 bases are shared with TRBD2. The CDR3 length is 18 residues. Germline lookup yields CDR1 SGHNT and CDR2 YYREEE (reference sequence). After removal of 0 bases from V and 2 bases from J, the junction contained 8 bases not matched to a gene. The chain's CDR3 is CASSLDPYLAGGQETQYF. CDR3 nucleotides: TGTGCCAGCAGCTTGGACCCCTATCTAGCGGGGGGGCAAGAGACCCAGTACTTC.

There are a few counts of this clonotype. The chain has TRBV7-8 and TRBJ1-5; D not resolved. CDR1 is SGHVS and CDR2 is FQNEAQ in the germline V gene. V dropped 8 bases and J dropped 8 bases, with 7 bases sitting between them. This CDR3 spans 10 amino acids. The CDR3 DNA sequence: TGTGCCAGCGGCGAAGAGCCCCAGCATTTT. It codes for CASGEEPQHF.

The rearrangement uses TRBV27 and TRBJ2-3; 8 nucleotides match TRBD1. J lost 2 bases, V lost 8 bases, and 3 bases had no gene match. This CDR3 region has 13 residues. The germline gives CDR1 MNHEY, CDR2 SMNVEV (reference sequence). CDR3 protein: CASSGGYTDTQYF. Here the CDR3 DNA reads TGTGCCAGCTCAGGGGGCTACACAGATACGCAGTATTTT.

The rearrangement joins TRBV4-1 to TRBJ1-1; a weak D match, TRBD1 (5 bases). Per the germline V gene, CDR1 is MGHRA and CDR2 is YSYEKL. The CDR3 spans 13 residues. The V end was cut by 1 base, the J end by 6 bases, with 9 bases between. CDR3 protein: CASSQVTGPEAFF. The DNA for the CDR3 is TGCGCCAGCAGCCAAGTGACGGGGCCTGAAGCTTTCTTT.

This chain links TRBV2 with TRBJ2-4; 16 bases agree with TRBD2. CDR3 length equals 21 residues. Germline assignment: CDR1 SNHLY and CDR2 FYNNEI. J gave up 1 base and V 2 bases, and 11 bases lay outside the gene matches. The CDR3 reads CASSEWGLAGGAGDAKNIQYF. CDR3 sequence (DNA): TGTGCCAGCAGTGAATGGGGACTAGCGGGGGGGGCCGGGGATGCCAAAAACATTCAGTACTTC.

This clonotype was found many times. The gene calls are TRBV7-8 and TRBJ2-1; D not resolved. Germline CDR1 reads SGHVS; CDR2 reads FQNEAQ. The CDR3 loop spans 12 amino acids. V lost 5 bases and J lost 7, with 9 bases in between. CDR3 DNA: TGTGCCAGCAGCCCAGAAACGAATGAGCAGTTCTTC. It codes for CASSPETNEQFF.

This clonotype has only a few counts. This rearrangement joins TRBV4-1 to TRBJ2-5, with TRBD1 as a possible D gene (6 bases). The germline gives CDR1 MGHRA, CDR2 YSYEKL. Trimming removed 7 bases from V and 4 bases from J, with 25 bases in between. The CDR3 is 17 residues long. In DNA, the CDR3 is TGCGCCAGCACCCCTCGCGGCCGACAGGATCCTGGAGAGACCCAGTACTTC. Its protein product is CASTPRGRQDPGETQYF.

This clonotype was recorded at least ten times. At one boundary the junction diverges from the germline segment, which might be a read error. This chain uses TRBV12-3 or TRBV12-4 with TRBJ2-7, with D hard to call. This CDR3 is built from 13 residues. The CDR3 region has the DNA TGTGCCAGCAGCTTAGGAGTTAGCTACGAGCAGTACTTC. Translation gives CASSLGVSYEQYF.

As concerns this clonotype: Being one base from a much bigger clone, this may be a read error. The chain joins TRBV7-6 to TRBJ1-1; perhaps TRBD1 as D (6 bases). The V end was cut by 8 bases, the J end by 0 bases, with 19 bases between. This CDR3 has 16 amino acids. Germline V gene sequence: CDR1 SGHVS, CDR2 FNYEAQ. This CDR3 is CASSSARTAMNTEAFF. The CDR3 coding sequence is TGTGCCAGCTCAAGTGCTCGGACAGCCATGAACACTGAAGCTTTCTTT.

This chain uses TRBV3-1 with TRBJ1-2; 7 positions match TRBD1. The CDR3 spans 17 residues. Germline-derived CDR1 and CDR2 are LGHDT and YNNKEL (reference sequence). With 0 bases clipped from V and 8 bases from J, the junction kept 15 bases outside the gene matches. Here the CDR3 DNA reads TGTGCCAGCAGCCAAGACGGGACAGCCCACTTGTTTGGCGGCTACACCTTC. It yields the protein CASSQDGTAHLFGGYTF.

The chain employs TRBV4-1 and TRBJ2-7; 7 nucleotides line up with TRBD1. This CDR3 is 15 amino acids long. The trim removed 0 bases at V and 6 bases at J, leaving 8 bases unmatched. Germline V CDR1 and CDR2: MGHRA, YSYEKL. Here the CDR3 DNA reads TGCGCCAGCAGCCAAGATCCTGGGGCAGGGGGCGAGCAGTACTTC. It codes for CASSQDPGAGGEQYF.